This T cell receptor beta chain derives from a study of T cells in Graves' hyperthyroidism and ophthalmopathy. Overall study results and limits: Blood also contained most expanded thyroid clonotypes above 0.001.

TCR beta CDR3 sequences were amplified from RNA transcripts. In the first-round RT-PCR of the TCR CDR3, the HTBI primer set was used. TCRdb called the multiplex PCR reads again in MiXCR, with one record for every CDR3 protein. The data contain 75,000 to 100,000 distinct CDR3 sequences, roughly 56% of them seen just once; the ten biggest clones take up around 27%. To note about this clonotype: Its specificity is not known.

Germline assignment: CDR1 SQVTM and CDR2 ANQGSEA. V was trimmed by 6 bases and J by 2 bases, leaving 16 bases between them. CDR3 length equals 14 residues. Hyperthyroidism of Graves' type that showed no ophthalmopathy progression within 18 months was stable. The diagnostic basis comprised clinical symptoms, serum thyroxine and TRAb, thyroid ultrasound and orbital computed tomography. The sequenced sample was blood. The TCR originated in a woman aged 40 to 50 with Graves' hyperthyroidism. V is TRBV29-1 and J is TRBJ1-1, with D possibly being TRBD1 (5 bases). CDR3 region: CSVGTGDGNTEAFF. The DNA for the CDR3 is TGCAGCGTGGGGACTGGCGATGGTAACACTGAAGCTTTCTTT.